The present entry profiles one T cell receptor beta chain with its context. The source of the sample is a study of control samples from healthy donors and cancer patients. The method was immunoSEQ multiplex PCR; TCRdb's version includes in-frame clones alone and lacks a portion of them. The sample lists about 160,000 clones; 80% to 90% were seen once. Between the trimmed V and J ends, which lost 4 bases and 3 bases, there was a span of 15 bases. The germline V gene encodes CDR1 MNHNS and CDR2 SASEGT. There are 16 residues in the CDR3. This clonotype was obtained from a man aged 25 to 45 in good health. The genes are TRBV6-1 and TRBJ1-4, with a tentative D call TRBD1 (5 bases). The sequenced sample was blood. CDR3 sequence reads: CASSVGFGGANEKLFF. As DNA, the CDR3 is TGTGCCAGCAGTGTAGGGTTCGGGGGGGCTAATGAAAAACTGTTTTTT.